The subject of this entry is one TCR beta chain. This entry comes from a study of fetal regulatory T cell absence and autoimmunity. The assay was run at survey level. TCRdb keeps only in-frame clones here, not all; method: immunoSEQ multiplex PCR. The sample shows about 95,000 clones, 55% to 75% of them seen only once. The V gene lost 2 bases and the J gene lost 5 bases, with 20 bases spanning the gap. The germline gives CDR1 SGHRS, CDR2 YFSETQ. The CDR3 loop spans 17 amino acids. The receptor was isolated from a male donor with IPEX syndrome. Sample: pancreas tissue. J is TRBJ1-5 and V is TRBV5-1; possible D gene TRBD1, 5 bases. CDR3: CASSLLPAGLFYQPQHF. In nucleotides, the CDR3 is TGCGCCAGCAGCTTACTCCCCGCGGGACTTTTTTATCAGCCCCAGCATTTT. The full variable domain, rest sourced from reference TRBV5-1 and TRBJ1-5, is KAGVTQTPRYLIKTRGQQVTLSCSPISGHRSVSWYQQTPGQGLQFLFEYFSETQRNKGNFPGRFSGRQFSNSRSEMNVSTLELGDSALYLCASSLLPAGLFYQPQHFGDGTRLSIL.